The clone carrying this TCR beta chain showed up many times. This specimen comes from a study of low-dose radiotherapy and immunotherapy resistance in tumors. Study at large: Cyclophosphamide infusions of 200 mg/m2 came every two weeks, one day before radiation-immunotherapy. Daily intake of oral aspirin 300 mg by patients lasted four cycles and began on cycle 1 day 1.

cDNA synthesis used a TRAV/TRBV-specific primer set for both chains. The authors amplified TCRs for about 20 PCR cycles with a constant-region primer and a V-primer adapter. Each CDR3 protein gets one entry after TCRdb re-called the reads with MiXCR. The table has approximately 80,000 distinct CDR3 sequences, around 17% seen once. V was pared by 5 bases and J by 4 bases, with 17 bases between. Germline CDR1 reads SEHNR; CDR2 reads FQNEAQ (reference sequence). The CDR3 covers 15 residues. Time point denoted: after trial treatment. Noted treatment: LDRT plus nivolumab, ipilimumab, low-dose cyclophosphamide and aspirin (RACIN trial). Patients eligible had advanced solid tumors without tumor-infiltrating lymphocytes.

This chain joins TRBV7-9 and TRBJ1-1, with a weak D call TRBD1 (5 bases). This TCR was sampled from a male donor with prostate cancer. Sequencing was performed on PBMCs, taken after low-dose radiotherapy plus immunotherapy. In DNA, the CDR3 is TGTGCCAGCAGCAGGAGGGGCAATCCCGGCACTGAAGCTTTCTTT. Encoded protein: CASSRRGNPGTEAFF.